The entry that follows covers one TCR beta chain sequence. The data belong to a study of blood T cell repertoires in COVID-19. For the study at large: PBMCs, B-cell-depleted T cells, or T cells provided the cDNA or gDNA that made up the material.

The method was immunoSEQ multiplex PCR; TCRdb's version includes in-frame clones alone and lacks a portion of them. The table has approximately 230,000 clones, 70% to 85% seen once. V lost 10 bases and J lost 10; bases outside the gene matches: 14. This CDR3 comprises 14 residues. CDR1 is MNHEY and CDR2 is SMNVEV in the germline V gene (reference sequence). Participants were aged 18 to 89 years, lived in around 22 US areas, and enrolled virtually. Which cohort a participant joined came from the clinical history participants gave. Two negative PCRs, clearance, or symptom resolution characterized the recovered Cohort 3 donors.

This sequence joins TRBV27 and TRBJ2-1; 9 bases agree with TRBD2. This receptor was taken from a man aged 40-49 years who had recovered from COVID-19. The material sequenced was PBMCs or T cells enriched from blood (not recorded which). CDR3 DNA sequence: TGTGCCACTAGGGGAGCGGGAGGTGGAGGGGAGCAGTTCTTC. This translates into CATRGAGGGGEQFF.